This T cell receptor beta chain was profiled in a study of cytomegalovirus exposure and HLA in healthy donors. The PCR contained 60 Vbeta and 13 Jbeta primers. The assay was immunoSEQ multiplex PCR, and TCRdb's table has in-frame clones only and misses some. The table has roughly 100,000 clones, roughly 82% seen once. Only a few counts were recorded for this clone. This CDR3 has 14 amino acids. The sequencing sample was made of PBMCs. This clonotype originated in a man aged 45 to 65 in good health and CMV-seronegative. V and J are TRBV21-1 and TRBJ2-5; TRBD1 was called by the table and not checked on the DNA. TRBV21-1 is noted as a pseudogene. The CDR3 region has the DNA TGTGCCAGCAGCATCCTACAGGGACGGGAGACCCAGTACTTC. Translation: CASSILQGRETQYF.